Listed here is a single T cell receptor beta chain. The sample comes from a study of cytomegalovirus exposure and HLA in healthy donors. On the study more broadly: The same platform used for the 666 first-cohort repertoires was also used for the approximately 120 validation repertoires, as a later analysis reported.

Germline values: CDR1 SGHNT, CDR2 YYREEE (reference sequence). The CDR3 contains 16 residues. Trimming cost V 1 base and J 0 bases, with 10 bases left between them. The table came from immunoSEQ multiplex PCR; TCRdb's copy has only in-frame clones and leaves some out. Here the sample spans more than 50,000 clones, 90% to 95% being singletons. This TCR was recovered from a man younger than 35 in good health and CMV-seronegative. The sequencing sample was made of PBMCs. The chain recombines TRBV5-4 with TRBJ1-4; D is undetermined. Here the CDR3 DNA reads TGTGCCAGCAGCTTGAGGGAGAAGACAACTAATGAAAAACTGTTTTTT. Protein sequence: CASSLREKTTNEKLFF.